The rows below give T cell receptor beta chains drawn from one sample of a study of memory CD4+ T cells and cytomegalovirus serostatus. Profiled with immunoSEQ multiplex PCR; TCRdb holds only in-frame clones, not every one. The sample lists tens of thousands of clones, about 81% seen once, with 1% to 1.2% in the top ten. Input material: memory CD4+ T cells from blood. These receptor sequences come from an adult in good health and CMV-seronegative. Both conserved end residues are part of each CDR3. D genes are given only for firm matches. The size entry is marked missing in some rows and otherwise reads once, few, many or a size class.

TRBJ2-5	TRBD2	-	TRBV11-1	TGTGCCAGCGGACTAGCGGGCAACCAAGAGACCCAGTACTTC	CASGLAGNQETQYF
TRBJ1-1	TRBD1	-	TRBV5-1	TGCGCCAGCAGCCCCATGGGACAGGGAGAGTACACTGAAGCTTTCTTT	CASSPMGQGEYTEAFF
TRBJ2-3	TRBD2	-	TRBV18	TGTGCCAGCTCACCACGGACTAGCGGGACAGATACGCAGTATTTT	CASSPRTSGTDTQYF
TRBJ1-1	TRBD1	-	TRBV19	TGTGCCAGTAGTAACACTCTTCCGGGACAGGGGGATGAAGCTTTCTTT	CASSNTLPGQGDEAFF
TRBJ2-1	-	few	TRBV18	TGTGCCAGCTCAAGGGCCTCCTACAATGAGCAGTTCTTC	CASSRASYNEQFF
TRBJ2-3	TRBD2	-	TRBV18	TGTGCCAGCTCTCGTAGCGGGAGCGCAGATACGCAGTATTTT	CASSRSGSADTQYF
TRBJ1-1	-	-	TRBV9	TGTGCCAGCAGCGGCCAGACAGGGAACACTGAAGCTTTCTTT	CASSGQTGNTEAFF
TRBJ2-7	-	-	TRBV6-6	TGTGCCAGCAGTTACGGAGACAGGTTCCCCTACGAGCAGTACTTC	CASSYGDRFPYEQYF
TRBJ2-1	-	-	TRBV19	TGTGCCAGTAGCGCTGAGCGCGTGGGGGAGCAGTTCTTC	CASSAERVGEQFF
TRBJ1-1	-	-	TRBV6-6	TGTGCCAGCAGTCCCCTGACAGGAACCCCTGAAGCTTTCTTT	CASSPLTGTPEAFF
TRBJ1-2	-	-	TRBV28	TGTGCCAGCAGTTTAGGAGGGGAGCCCTTCGGCTACACCTTC	CASSLGGEPFGYTF
TRBJ1-5	-	-	TRBV28	TGTGCCAGCAGTTTTGGACAGATCAAGGGCAATCAGCCCCAGCATTTT	CASSFGQIKGNQPQHF
TRBJ2-2	TRBD2	-	TRBV7-2	TGTGCCAGCAGCGGGGGGGGACTATTGAACACCGGGGAGCTGTTTTTT	CASSGGGLLNTGELFF
TRBJ2-5	-	-	TRBV12-5	TGTGCTAGTGGTTTGGACGTAACAGGGTCCAAGGAGACCCAGTACTTC	CASGLDVTGSKETQYF
TRBJ1-3	-	-	TRBV19	TGTGCCAGTAGGCTGGACCGCATCTCTGGAAACACCATATATTTT	CASRLDRISGNTIYF
TRBJ1-1	-	once	TRBV5-5	TGTGCCAGCAGCTTCAGGCCCCCTGAAGCTTTCTTT	CASSFRPPEAFF